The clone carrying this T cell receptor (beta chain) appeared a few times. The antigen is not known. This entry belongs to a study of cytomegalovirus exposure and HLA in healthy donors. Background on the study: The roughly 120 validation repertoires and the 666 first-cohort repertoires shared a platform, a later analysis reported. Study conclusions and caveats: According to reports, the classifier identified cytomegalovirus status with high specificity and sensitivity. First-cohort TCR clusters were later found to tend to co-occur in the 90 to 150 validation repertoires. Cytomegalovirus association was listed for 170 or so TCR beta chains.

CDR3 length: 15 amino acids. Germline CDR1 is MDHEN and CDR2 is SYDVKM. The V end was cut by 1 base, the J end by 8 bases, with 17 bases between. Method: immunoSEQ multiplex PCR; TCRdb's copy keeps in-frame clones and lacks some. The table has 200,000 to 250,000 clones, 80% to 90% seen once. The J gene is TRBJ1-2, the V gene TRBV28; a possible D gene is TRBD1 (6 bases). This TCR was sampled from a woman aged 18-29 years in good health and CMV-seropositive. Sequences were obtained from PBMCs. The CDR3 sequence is CASSLSGTRPLGYTF. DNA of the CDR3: TGTGCCAGCAGTTTATCCGGGACACGACCTTTGGGCTACACCTTC.